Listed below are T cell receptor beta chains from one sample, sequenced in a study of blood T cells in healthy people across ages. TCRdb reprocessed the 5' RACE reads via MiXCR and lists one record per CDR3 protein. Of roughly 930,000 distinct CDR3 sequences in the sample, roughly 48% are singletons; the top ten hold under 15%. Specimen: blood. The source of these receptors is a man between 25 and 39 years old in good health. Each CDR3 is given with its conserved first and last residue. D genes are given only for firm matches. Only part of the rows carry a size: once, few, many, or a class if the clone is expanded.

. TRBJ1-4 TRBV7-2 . CASSLVRGPNEKLFF TGTGCCAGCAGCTTAGTCCGGGGGCCTAATGAAAAACTGTTTTTT
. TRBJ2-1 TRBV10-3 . CAISPGSYEQFF TGTGCCATCAGCCCAGGTTCTTATGAGCAGTTCTTC
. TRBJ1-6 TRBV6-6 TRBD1 CASSGTAGSSPLHF TGTGCCAGCAGTGGGACAGCCGGGAGTTCACCCCTCCACTTT
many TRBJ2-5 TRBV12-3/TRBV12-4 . CASSLGGAQETQYF TGTGCCAGCAGCTTAGGAGGGGCTCAAGAGACCCAGTACTTC
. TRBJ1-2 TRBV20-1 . CTPSTTNYGYTF TGCACCCCGAGTACTACTAACTATGGCTACACCTTC
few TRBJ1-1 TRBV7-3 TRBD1 CASSPGTGSPEAFF TGTGCCAGCAGCCCGGGGACAGGTAGCCCTGAAGCTTTCTTT
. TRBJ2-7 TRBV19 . CASSIGTLRGISYEQYF TGTGCCAGTAGTATTGGAACACTACGAGGGATTTCCTACGAGCAGTACTTC
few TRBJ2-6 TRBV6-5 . CASSYLGGSPSGANVLTF TGTGCCAGCAGTTATTTAGGAGGCTCCCCCTCTGGGGCCAACGTCCTGACTTTC
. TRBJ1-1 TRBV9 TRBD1 CASSETGVTEAFF TGTGCCAGCAGCGAGACAGGGGTTACTGAAGCTTTCTTT
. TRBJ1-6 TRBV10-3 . CAISESSQINSPLHF TGTGCCATCAGTGAGTCGAGCCAGATCAATTCACCCCTCCACTTT
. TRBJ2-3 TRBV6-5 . CASQGGGGLDTQYF TGTGCCTCCCAAGGGGGGGGGGGCTTGGATACGCAGTATTTT
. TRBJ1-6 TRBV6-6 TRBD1 CASSSPGQGGSPLHF TGTGCCAGCAGTTCACCGGGACAGGGTGGATCACCCCTCCACTTT
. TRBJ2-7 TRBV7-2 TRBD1 CASSSRGQGTYEQYF TGTGCCAGCAGCTCCAGGGGACAGGGGACCTACGAGCAGTACTTC
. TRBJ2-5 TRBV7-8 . CASSVVIGQETQYF TGTGCCAGCAGCGTAGTGATCGGCCAAGAGACCCAGTACTTC
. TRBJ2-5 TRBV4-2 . CASSRVPQGETQYF TGTGCCAGCAGCCGCGTCCCTCAGGGTGAGACCCAGTACTTC
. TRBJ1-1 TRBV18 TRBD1 CANSPQGKNTEAFF TGTGCCAACTCCCCACAGGGGAAGAACACTGAAGCTTTCTTT
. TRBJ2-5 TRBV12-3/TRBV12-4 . CASSVDGPWETQYF TGTGCCAGCAGTGTAGATGGGCCCTGGGAGACCCAGTACTTC
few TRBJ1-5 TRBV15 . CATFPPNQPQHF TGTGCCACCTTCCCCCCCAATCAGCCCCAGCATTTT
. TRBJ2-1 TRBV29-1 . CSVFPSSYNEQFF TGCAGCGTATTCCCGAGCTCCTACAATGAGCAGTTCTTC
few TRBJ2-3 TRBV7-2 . CASSLGGARFTDTQYF TGTGCCAGCAGCTTAGGCGGGGCTAGGTTCACAGATACGCAGTATTTT
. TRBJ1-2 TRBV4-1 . CAGSQVEGRVDGYTF TGCGCCGGCAGCCAAGTGGAAGGCAGGGTAGATGGCTACACCTTC
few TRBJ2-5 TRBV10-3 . CAIGTTHQETQYF TGTGCCATCGGGACCACCCACCAAGAGACCCAGTACTTC
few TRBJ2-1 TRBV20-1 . CSVYPQGHDSYNEQFF TGCAGTGTTTACCCTCAGGGACACGACTCCTACAATGAGCAGTTCTTC
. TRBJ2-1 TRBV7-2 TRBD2 CASSPGASGYNEQFF TGTGCCAGCAGCCCCGGGGCTAGCGGGTACAATGAGCAGTTCTTC
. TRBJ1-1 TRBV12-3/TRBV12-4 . CASSLGGFGSEAFF TGTGCCAGCAGTTTAGGTGGTTTCGGGTCTGAAGCTTTCTTT
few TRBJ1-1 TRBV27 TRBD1 CASSDRGRNTEAFF TGTGCCAGCAGTGACAGGGGCAGGAACACTGAAGCTTTCTTT
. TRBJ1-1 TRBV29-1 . CSAAKGHKETEAFF TGCAGCGCTGCGAAAGGACATAAGGAGACTGAAGCTTTCTTT
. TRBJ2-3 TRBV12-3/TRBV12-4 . CASSFLGETDTQYF TGTGCCAGCAGTTTCCTGGGTGAGACAGATACGCAGTATTTT
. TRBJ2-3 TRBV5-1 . CASSWSDADTQYF TGCGCCAGCAGCTGGTCAGACGCAGATACGCAGTATTTT
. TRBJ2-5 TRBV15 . CATSRDLGTQETQYF TGTGCCACCAGCAGAGATTTGGGGACACAAGAGACCCAGTACTTC
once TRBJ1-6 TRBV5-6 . CASSSPGGPSPLHF TGTGCCAGCAGCTCCCCCGGGGGGCCCTCACCCCTCCACTTT
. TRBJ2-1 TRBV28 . CASSLSGGQGEQFF TGTGCCAGCAGTTTATCCGGGGGCCAGGGTGAGCAGTTCTTC
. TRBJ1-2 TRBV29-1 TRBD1 CSVGAGGFSGYTF TGCAGCGTTGGAGCAGGGGGCTTCTCTGGCTACACCTTC
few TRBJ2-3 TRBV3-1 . CASSQEIWGESTDTQYF TGTGCCAGCAGCCAAGAAATTTGGGGGGAAAGCACAGATACGCAGTATTTT
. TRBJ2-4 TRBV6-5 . CASSPYRARAKNIQYF TGTGCCAGCAGTCCCTACAGGGCCCGAGCCAAAAACATTCAGTACTTC
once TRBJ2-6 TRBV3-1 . CASSQGRPTGANVLTF TGTGCCAGCAGCCAAGGTCGTCCTACCGGGGCCAACGTCCTGACTTTC
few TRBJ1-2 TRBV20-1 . CSARDVSGYTF TGCAGTGCTAGAGATGTGAGTGGCTACACCTTC
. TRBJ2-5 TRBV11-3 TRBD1 CASSLDGAQGEETQYF TGTGCCAGCAGCTTAGATGGGGCCCAGGGGGAAGAGACCCAGTACTTC
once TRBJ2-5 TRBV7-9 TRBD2 CASSFMLAGHQETQYF TGTGCCAGCAGCTTCATGCTAGCGGGTCATCAAGAGACCCAGTACTTC
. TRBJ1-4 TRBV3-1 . CASSQYGAAEKLFF TGTGCCAGCAGCCAATACGGAGCCGCGGAAAAACTGTTTTTT
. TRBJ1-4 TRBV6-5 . CASSYLREDEKLFF TGTGCCAGCAGTTATTTACGGGAGGATGAAAAACTGTTTTTT
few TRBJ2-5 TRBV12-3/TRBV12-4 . CASRGEDKTQYF TGTGCCAGCAGGGGCGAGGATAAGACCCAGTACTTC
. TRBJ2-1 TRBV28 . CASSSRVYEQFF TGTGCCAGCAGTTCCCGGGTGTATGAGCAGTTCTTC
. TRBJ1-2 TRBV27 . CASSLKGLGYGYTF TGTGCCAGCAGTTTGAAGGGGCTTGGGTATGGCTACACCTTC
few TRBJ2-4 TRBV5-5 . CASSMDQGNSIQYF TGTGCCAGCAGCATGGATCAGGGAAACTCGATTCAGTACTTC
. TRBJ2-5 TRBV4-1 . CASSQASLRETQYF TGCGCCAGCAGCCAAGCTAGCCTGAGGGAGACCCAGTACTTC
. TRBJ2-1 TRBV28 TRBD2 CAIRGDYQYNEQFF TGCGCCATCCGGGGGGACTACCAATACAATGAGCAGTTCTTC
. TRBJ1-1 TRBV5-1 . CASRTELDMNTEAFF TGCGCCAGCAGGACCGAACTAGACATGAACACTGAAGCTTTCTTT
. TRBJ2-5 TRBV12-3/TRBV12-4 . CASSLWGQGTGETQYF TGTGCCAGCAGTTTATGGGGCCAGGGGACGGGCGAGACCCAGTACTTC
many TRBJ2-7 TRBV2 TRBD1 CASKIQGAAYEQYF TGTGCCAGCAAGATACAGGGGGCCGCCTACGAGCAGTACTTC
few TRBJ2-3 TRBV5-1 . CASSYRSADTQYF TGCGCCAGCAGCTATAGGAGCGCAGATACGCAGTATTTT